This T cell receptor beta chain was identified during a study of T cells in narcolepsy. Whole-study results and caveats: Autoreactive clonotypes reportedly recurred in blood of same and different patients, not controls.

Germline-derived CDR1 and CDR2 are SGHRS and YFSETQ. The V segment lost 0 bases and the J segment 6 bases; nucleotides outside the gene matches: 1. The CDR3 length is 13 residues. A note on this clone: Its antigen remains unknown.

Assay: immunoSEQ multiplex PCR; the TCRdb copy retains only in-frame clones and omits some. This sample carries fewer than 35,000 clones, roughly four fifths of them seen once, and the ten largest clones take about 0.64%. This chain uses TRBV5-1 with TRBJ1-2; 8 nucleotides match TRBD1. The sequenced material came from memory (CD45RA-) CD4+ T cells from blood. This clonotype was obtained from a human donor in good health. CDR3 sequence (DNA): TGCGCCAGCAGCTTGGCAGGGGGCGATGGCTACACCTTC. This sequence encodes CASSLAGGDGYTF.